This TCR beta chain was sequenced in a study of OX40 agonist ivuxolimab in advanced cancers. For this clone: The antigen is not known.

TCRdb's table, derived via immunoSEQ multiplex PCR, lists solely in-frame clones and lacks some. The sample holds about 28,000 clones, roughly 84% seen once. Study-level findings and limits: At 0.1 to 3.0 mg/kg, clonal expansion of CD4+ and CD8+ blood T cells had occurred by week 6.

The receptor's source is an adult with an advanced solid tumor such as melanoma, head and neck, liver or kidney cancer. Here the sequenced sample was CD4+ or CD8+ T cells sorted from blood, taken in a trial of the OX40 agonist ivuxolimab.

The CDR3 here is CASSLGGSLYEQYF. DNA for the CDR3: TGTGCCAGCAGCTTAGGGGGGAGTCTCTACGAGCAGTACTTC. This chain connects TRBV11-2 to TRBJ2-7; D may be TRBD1 or TRBD2 (5 bases each). CDR3 length equals 14 residues. Trimming took 1 base from V and 3 from J, leaving 10 bases between them. Germline V gene sequence: CDR1 SGHAT, CDR2 FQNNGV. Full variable domain (outside the CDR3, taken from reference TRBV11-2 and TRBJ2-7): EAGVAQSPRYKIIEKRQSVAFWCNPISGHATLYWYQQILGQGPKLLIQFQNNGVVDDSQLPKDRFSAERLKGVDSTLKIQPAKLEDSAVYLCASSLGGSLYEQYFGPGTRLTVT.